Each of the 11 T cell receptor beta chains below was sequenced from the same sample in a study of blood T cell repertoires in COVID-19. The table came from immunoSEQ multiplex PCR; TCRdb's copy has only in-frame clones and leaves some out. The table includes fewer than 200,000 clones, roughly four fifths detected once. The sequencing input was PBMCs or T cells enriched from blood (not recorded which). The source of these receptors is a man aged 50 or older who had recovered from COVID-19.

The gene calls are TRBV10-1 and TRBJ1-1; no firm D call. This CDR3 has 16 residues. Germline CDR1 is WNHNN and CDR2 is SYGVQD (reference sequence). The V and J ends lost 0 bases and 1 base respectively, with 12 bases between them. This chain's CDR3 is CASSESIWHQNTEAFF. In nucleotides, the CDR3 is TGCGCCAGCAGTGAGTCGATATGGCACCAGAACACTGAAGCTTTCTTT.

V usage is TRBV4-1 and J usage is TRBJ1-1, with a possible D match to TRBD1 (6 bases). From germline, CDR1 is MGHRA and CDR2 YSYEKL. Trimming pared 3 bases from V and 3 bases from J, leaving 17 bases between. There are 16 residues in the CDR3. The CDR3 bases are TGCGCCAGCAGCCAGAGGGGGGGATTCGGGGACACTGAAGCTTTCTTT. This sequence encodes CASSQRGGFGDTEAFF.

The chain links TRBV5-1 to TRBJ2-6, with D maybe TRBD1 (6 bases). V was trimmed by 1 base and J by 1 base, leaving 12 bases between them. CDR3 length: 17 residues. Germline V gene lookup returns CDR1 SGHRS and CDR2 YFSETQ. The CDR3 region has the DNA TGCGCCAGCAGCTTGACGACAGGCAGTTCTGGGGCCAACGTCCTGACTTTC. Its translation is CASSLTTGSSGANVLTF.

This clone was detected once. The rearrangement joins TRBV14 to TRBJ2-2; perhaps TRBD1 as D (6 bases). The V gene lost 2 bases and the J gene lost 0 bases, with 10 bases spanning the gap. The CDR3 is made up of 16 amino acids. Germline values: CDR1 SGHDN, CDR2 FVKESK. CDR3 residues: CASSQKTGSNTGELFF. In DNA, the CDR3 is TGTGCCAGCAGCCAAAAAACAGGGTCGAACACCGGGGAGCTGTTTTTT.

The chain links TRBV5-1 to TRBJ2-3, with 10 bases lining up with TRBD1. The germline CDR1 and CDR2 sequences are SGHRS and YFSETQ. The CDR3 covers 17 residues. With 0 bases clipped from V and 6 bases from J, the junction kept 10 bases outside the gene matches. CDR3 region: CASSLATWDRGSDTQYF. The CDR3 DNA follows: TGCGCCAGCAGCTTGGCTACATGGGACAGGGGCAGCGATACGCAGTATTTT.

The rearrangement links TRBV5-8 to TRBJ1-3, with D unclear. This CDR3 is 12 amino acids long. Germline assignment: CDR1 SGHTS and CDR2 YDEGEE. Trimming stripped 2 bases from V and 7 bases from J, with 7 bases between. The CDR3, as DNA: TGTGCCAGCAGCTTCGAGAGGAACACCATATATTTT. It codes for CASSFERNTIYF.

This chain connects TRBV5-6 to TRBJ1-3; D is ambiguous. The CDR3 is made up of 14 amino acids. Germline loops: CDR1 SGHDT, CDR2 YYEEEE. V dropped 1 base and J dropped 0 bases, with 5 bases sitting between them. The chain's CDR3 is CASSLPHSGNTIYF. Here the CDR3 DNA reads TGTGCCAGCAGCTTGCCCCACTCTGGAAACACCATATATTTT.

This clone was seen just once. The rearrangement joins TRBV5-1 to TRBJ1-2; D uncertain. Germline loops: CDR1 SGHRS, CDR2 YFSETQ. V gave up 0 bases and J gave up 3 bases, with 9 bases separating them. This CDR3 comprises 14 residues. Here the CDR3 DNA reads TGCGCCAGCAGCTTGGTAAGCGGAGACTATGGCTACACCTTC. Amino acid sequence: CASSLVSGDYGYTF. Looking up the rest from reference TRBV5-1 and TRBJ1-2 gives the full variable domain: KAGVTQTPRYLIKTRGQQVTLSCSPISGHRSVSWYQQTPGQGLQFLFEYFSETQRNKGNFPGRFSGRQFSNSRSEMNVSTLELGDSALYLCASSLVSGDYGYTFGSGTRLTVV.

The gene calls are TRBV7-9 and TRBJ2-5; tentative D call: TRBD2 (5 bases). V was clipped by 5 bases and J by 3 bases, with 19 bases between them. CDR1 SEHNR and CDR2 FQNEAQ come from the germline V gene (reference sequence). This CDR3 comprises 16 residues. CDR3 region: CASSPTRLRREETQYF. In DNA, the CDR3 is TGTGCCAGCAGCCCAACTAGGCTGCGGCGAGAAGAGACCCAGTACTTC. Based on the CDR3 plus reference TRBV7-9 and TRBJ2-5, the full variable domain is DTGVSQNPRHKITKRGQNVTFRCDPISEHNRLYWYRQTLGQGPEFLTYFQNEAQLEKSRLLSDRFSAERPKGSFSTLEIQRTEQGDSAMYLCASSPTRLRREETQYFGPGTRLLVL.

The J gene is TRBJ2-7, the V gene TRBV15; 8 bases map to TRBD1. J gave up 4 bases and V 0 bases, and 2 bases lay outside the gene matches. In germline, CDR1 is LNHNV, CDR2 YYDKDF (reference sequence). The CDR3 consists of 14 residues. CDR3 amino acids: CATSRDNRGYEQYF. The DNA for the CDR3 is TGTGCCACCAGCAGAGATAACAGGGGGTACGAGCAGTACTTC.

The rearrangement uses TRBV5-4 and TRBJ1-2; D gene unclear. The CDR3 is 14 residues long. The germline CDR1 and CDR2 sequences are SGHNT and YYREEE (reference sequence). The V end lost 3 bases, the J end lost 2 bases, and 11 bases lay between the germline ends. CDR3 sequence (DNA): TGTGCCAGCAGCTCCCGGGCGGGAAACTATGGCTACACCTTC. Its translation is CASSSRAGNYGYTF.